Listed below are T cell receptor beta chains from one sample, sequenced in a study of T cell changes during pregnancy in multiple sclerosis. Some clones are missing from TCRdb's copy, which holds only in-frame ones; the method was immunoSEQ multiplex PCR. The table shows tens of thousands of clones, with 85% to 95% occurring only once. The input for sequencing was peripheral blood, taken in the third trimester of pregnancy. These TCRs come from a female donor in good health, enrolled as a control in a pregnancy study. The CDR3 runs from the conserved cysteine through the conserved F or W. Each record gives: D gene, V gene, J gene, CDR3 length, clone size, CDR3 protein, CDR3 DNA. A D gene is named only where the DNA matches it firmly. Not all rows give a size; the values are once, few, many and, for expanded clones, a class.

-	TRBV7-2	TRBJ1-2	13	-	CASRPGTGGGYTF	TGTGCCAGCAGGCCCGGGACTGGGGGGGGCTACACCTTC
-	TRBV5-6	TRBJ1-1	14	-	CASSLVSSNTEAFF	TGTGCCAGCAGCTTGGTAAGCTCGAACACTGAAGCTTTCTTT
-	TRBV10-2	TRBJ1-2	14	-	CASLPAESNYGYTF	TGCGCCTCCCTTCCGGCGGAGTCTAACTATGGCTACACCTTC
TRBD1	TRBV19	TRBJ1-2	11	-	CASLTGEGYTF	TGTGCCAGTCTGACAGGGGAGGGCTACACCTTC
TRBD2	TRBV10-3	TRBJ2-7	14	-	CAIRATGLVDEQYF	TGTGCCATCAGGGCCACGGGACTAGTTGACGAGCAGTACTTC
TRBD1	TRBV27	TRBJ2-5	16	-	CASRMSGTGGQETQYF	TGTGCCAGCAGAATGTCCGGGACAGGGGGCCAAGAGACCCAGTACTTC
TRBD1	TRBV28	TRBJ2-7	14	-	CASSGQGAGYEQYF	TGTGCCAGCAGTGGACAGGGAGCCGGTTACGAGCAGTACTTC
TRBD1	TRBV9	TRBJ2-2	17	-	CASSDDQGTENTGELFF	TGTGCCAGCAGCGACGACCAAGGGACAGAAAACACCGGGGAGCTGTTTTTT
TRBD2	TRBV29-1	TRBJ2-1	15	-	CSAVETSGRIDEQFF	TGCAGCGCTGTAGAAACTAGCGGGAGAATCGATGAGCAGTTCTTC
TRBD1	TRBV5-4	TRBJ1-2	15	-	CASSLGGQVDYGYTF	TGTGCCAGCAGCTTGGGGGGACAGGTGGACTATGGCTACACCTTC
TRBD1	TRBV15	TRBJ2-3	16	-	CATSSPPGQGSDTQYF	TGTGCCACCAGCAGTCCACCGGGACAGGGATCAGATACGCAGTATTTT
-	TRBV15	TRBJ1-5	15	-	CATSSRQNSNQPQHF	TGTGCCACCAGCTCTCGACAGAATAGCAATCAGCCCCAGCATTTT
TRBD2	TRBV5-5	TRBJ2-7	16	-	CASSFEGSGSPYEQYF	TGTGCCAGCAGCTTTGAGGGTAGCGGGAGTCCCTACGAGCAGTACTTC
-	TRBV6-1	TRBJ2-6	18	-	CASSARVLPPSGANVLTF	TGTGCCAGCAGTGCCAGGGTACTCCCGCCGTCTGGGGCCAACGTCCTGACTTTC
TRBD1	TRBV19	TRBJ1-6	15	-	CASSIAGRGNSPLHF	TGTGCCAGTAGTATAGCTGGCAGGGGGAACTCACCCCTCCACTTT
TRBD2	TRBV5-4	TRBJ2-3	17	-	CASSFPGLEISTDTQYF	TGTGCCAGCAGCTTTCCGGGACTAGAAATTAGCACAGATACGCAGTATTTT
-	TRBV21-1	TRBJ1-5	15	-	CASSKVTGSNQPQHF	TGTGCCAGCAGCAAAGTGACAGGTAGCAATCAGCCCCAGCATTTT
-	TRBV5-6	TRBJ1-2	17	-	CASSLDAGNKGYYGYTF	TGTGCCAGCAGCTTGGATGCGGGAAATAAGGGATACTATGGCTACACCTTC
TRBD2	TRBV11-2	TRBJ2-7	15	-	CASSLERGGFYEQYF	TGTGCCAGCAGCTTAGAGCGGGGGGGCTTCTACGAGCAGTACTTC
-	TRBV5-4	TRBJ2-5	14	-	CASSLANSEETQYF	TGTGCCAGCAGCTTGGCAAACAGTGAAGAGACCCAGTACTTC
-	TRBV7-2	TRBJ2-7	14	-	CASSLSGFVYEQYF	TGTGCCAGCAGCCTCAGCGGGTTTGTCTACGAGCAGTACTTC
TRBD1	TRBV7-9	TRBJ2-7	16	-	CASSPRQGYEGYEQYF	TGTGCCAGCAGCCCTCGACAGGGATATGAGGGATACGAGCAGTACTTC
-	TRBV5-1	TRBJ1-4	13	-	CASRLEPPEKLFF	TGCGCCAGCAGACTCGAACCGCCTGAAAAACTGTTTTTT
-	TRBV6-1	TRBJ2-2	14	-	CASSDGADTGELFF	TGTGCCAGCAGTGATGGGGCCGATACCGGGGAGCTGTTTTTT
TRBD2	TRBV29-1	TRBJ2-3	16	once	CSVSGTSDSSTDTQYF	TGCAGCGTATCCGGGACTAGCGACTCTAGCACAGATACGCAGTATTTT
-	TRBV28	TRBJ2-5	18	-	CASSGRGGASGAQETQYF	TGTGCCAGCAGTGGAAGGGGGGGGGCGAGCGGGGCCCAAGAGACCCAGTACTTC
-	TRBV6-1	TRBJ1-2	14	once	CASSEGGAGAGYTF	TGTGCCAGCAGTGAAGGGGGTGCTGGGGCTGGCTACACCTTC
-	TRBV11-3	TRBJ2-2	11	few	CASSHTGELFF	TGTGCCAGCAGCCATACCGGGGAGCTGTTTTTT
-	TRBV9	TRBJ2-1	15	-	CASSAGLWSYNEQFF	TGTGCCAGCAGTGCAGGGTTATGGTCCTACAATGAGCAGTTCTTC
-	TRBV28	TRBJ2-1	14	-	CASSPTGMTDEQFF	TGTGCCAGCAGCCCAACAGGGATGACGGATGAGCAGTTCTTC
-	TRBV4-3	TRBJ2-1	16	-	CASSQEGRSSYNEQFF	TGCGCCAGCAGCCAAGAGGGGCGGAGCTCCTACAATGAGCAGTTCTTC
-	TRBV6-5	TRBJ1-3	16	-	CASSYSKTASGNTIYF	TGTGCCAGCAGTTACTCGAAGACAGCCTCTGGAAACACCATATATTTT
TRBD1	TRBV27	TRBJ2-2	14	-	CASSLAGGHGELFF	TGTGCCAGCAGTTTGGCAGGGGGCCACGGGGAGCTGTTTTTT
TRBD2	TRBV7-6	TRBJ2-5	15	-	CASSSTSGVIETQYF	TGTGCCAGCAGCTCAACTAGCGGGGTTATAGAGACCCAGTACTTC
-	TRBV7-2	TRBJ2-3	13	-	CASSFQGRDTQYF	TGTGCCAGCAGCTTTCAGGGTAGAGATACGCAGTATTTT
-	TRBV7-9	TRBJ2-7	14	-	CASSLVTGWNEQYF	TGTGCCAGCAGCTTAGTAACAGGGTGGAACGAGCAGTACTTC
TRBD1	TRBV4-1	TRBJ2-1	19	-	CASSQGPLSSGGSYNEQFF	TGCGCCAGCAGCCAAGGGCCACTGTCGTCAGGGGGCTCCTACAATGAGCAGTTCTTC
-	TRBV5-1	TRBJ2-1	15	-	CASSSLVAGNNEQFF	TGCGCCAGCAGCTCCCTGGTGGCGGGAAACAATGAGCAGTTCTTC
-	TRBV27	TRBJ2-7	14	-	CASRSTPGTYEQYF	TGTGCCAGCCGATCCACGCCGGGGACCTACGAGCAGTACTTC
TRBD2	TRBV6-5	TRBJ2-7	15	-	CASSLGLAARYEQYF	TGTGCCAGCAGTCTCGGACTAGCGGCTCGTTACGAGCAGTACTTC
-	TRBV6-5	TRBJ2-7	12	-	CASRGASYEQYF	TGTGCCAGCAGAGGGGCATCCTACGAGCAGTACTTC
-	TRBV28	TRBJ2-5	13	few	CASSLRIQETQYF	TGTGCCAGCAGTCTCAGGATCCAAGAGACCCAGTACTTC
TRBD2	TRBV5-4	TRBJ2-3	15	-	CASSLGGGGTDTQYF	TGTGCCAGCAGCCTTGGCGGGGGGGGGACAGATACGCAGTATTTT
-	TRBV11-2	TRBJ2-5	15	-	CASSLRGEGLETQYF	TGTGCCAGCAGCTTAAGGGGGGAGGGTTTAGAGACCCAGTACTTC
-	TRBV5-1	TRBJ2-7	16	-	CASSSPRQTNSYEQYF	TGCGCCAGCAGCTCCCCTAGACAGACCAACTCCTACGAGCAGTACTTC